Listed here are 21 T cell receptor beta chains from one sample, sequenced in a study of shared clonotypes between healthy human individuals. CD8 cells regarded as naive lacked CD45RO, were positively chosen for CCR7, and omitted terminally differentiated effector memory CD45RA+ cells. TCRdb's copy holds only in-frame clones and misses some; the assay was immunoSEQ multiplex PCR. Of about 2,200,000 clones listed, roughly 91% are singletons. Material: naive CD8+ T cells from PBMCs. These receptors all come from a young man in good health. Some clones in this sample may be carry-over from other donors' samples.

The rearrangement uses TRBV28 and TRBJ1-5, with D possibly being TRBD1 (5 bases). Germline CDR1 is MDHEN and CDR2 is SYDVKM. This CDR3 has 13 amino acids. V was clipped by 11 bases and J by 3 bases, with 14 bases between them. CDR3 in amino acids: CAAEGAYNQPQHF. In nucleotides, the CDR3 is TGTGCCGCGGAAGGGGCCTACAATCAGCCCCAGCATTTT.

The genes are TRBV5-1 and TRBJ2-2; 8 bases line up with TRBD2. In germline, CDR1 is SGHRS, CDR2 YFSETQ. V shed 4 bases, J shed 4 bases, and the junction held 12 bases outside the gene matches. The CDR3 runs to 17 residues. CDR3 nucleotide sequence: TGCGCCAGCAGCCCCTCGGGGGGACTAGTAGGCACCGGGGAGCTGTTTTTT. Its protein product is CASSPSGGLVGTGELFF.

Notes on this clone: Different DNA sequences within this sample yield the same CDR3. The genes are TRBV15 and TRBJ2-3, with D perhaps assigned TRBD1 or TRBD2 (5 bases each). Germline V gene sequence: CDR1 LNHNV, CDR2 YYDKDF (reference sequence). The CDR3 sequence is 13 residues long. V was shortened by 1 base and J by 6 bases, with 8 bases between the two germline ends. The CDR3 protein is CATSRGGADTQYF. The CDR3 region has the DNA TGTGCCACCAGCAGAGGAGGGGCTGATACGCAGTATTTT.

The chain recombines TRBV27 with TRBJ2-7; 9 nucleotides align to TRBD1. Looked up from germline, CDR1 is MNHEY and CDR2 is SMNVEV (reference sequence). Trimming cost V 4 bases and J 9 bases; bases outside gene matches: 10. The CDR3 extends over 14 amino acids. The CDR3 spells CASSSSTGGSAQYF. The CDR3 DNA follows: TGTGCCAGCAGTTCGTCGACAGGGGGGTCCGCGCAGTACTTC.

This chain connects TRBV2 to TRBJ2-6; TRBD1 matches at 11 bases. Losses at the gene ends were 3 bases for V and 0 bases for J; bases not matched to a gene: 10. The germline V gene encodes CDR1 SNHLY and CDR2 FYNNEI. This CDR3 spans 20 amino acids. In nucleotides, the CDR3 is TGTGCCAGCAGTGAGGGGCCTGGAGGACAGGGGGCCTCTGGGGCCAACGTCCTGACTTTC. Protein product: CASSEGPGGQGASGANVLTF.

This clone came up once. The CDR3 region has the DNA TGTGCCAGCAGTGCGGGACCAAAAGAGACCCAGTACTTC. Amino acid sequence: CASSAGPKETQYF. The chain carries TRBV2 and TRBJ2-5; D tentatively reads TRBD1 or TRBD2 (5 bases each). The V gene's germline CDR1 is SNHLY and CDR2 FYNNEI. V lost 4 bases to trimming and J lost 3 bases, with 9 bases between them. This CDR3 has 13 residues.

This chain joins TRBV28 and TRBJ2-1, with 10 positions matching TRBD2. CDR3 size: 18 residues. J was trimmed by 1 base and V by 2 bases; bases with no gene match: 8. Germline V gives CDR1 MDHEN, CDR2 SYDVKM. The CDR3 spells CASSLPRTSGNSYNEQFF. CDR3 DNA sequence: TGTGCCAGCAGTTTACCAAGGACTAGCGGAAATTCCTACAATGAGCAGTTCTTC. Using reference TRBV28 and TRBJ2-1 for the parts outside the CDR3, the full variable domain is DVKVTQSSRYLVKRTGEKVFLECVQDMDHENMFWYRQDPGLGLRLIYFSYDVKMKEKGDIPEGYSVSREKKERFSLILESASTNQTSMYLCASSLPRTSGNSYNEQFFGPGTRLTVL.

The genes are TRBV5-1 and TRBJ1-1; no clear D gene. Germline values: CDR1 SGHRS, CDR2 YFSETQ. V was trimmed by 0 bases and J by 3 bases, leaving 9 bases between them. The CDR3 has 14 amino acids. The CDR3 coding sequence is TGCGCCAGCAGCTTGGGTGGGGAATACACTGAAGCTTTCTTT. This sequence encodes CASSLGGEYTEAFF. Full variable domain (remainder filled in from reference TRBV5-1 and TRBJ1-1): KAGVTQTPRYLIKTRGQQVTLSCSPISGHRSVSWYQQTPGQGLQFLFEYFSETQRNKGNFPGRFSGRQFSNSRSEMNVSTLELGDSALYLCASSLGGEYTEAFFGQGTRLTVV.

V and J are TRBV30 and TRBJ2-1, with 7 bases fitting TRBD2. The CDR3 totals 12 residues. Unmatched junction bases numbered 2, after V lost 0 bases and J lost 9 bases. Germline-derived CDR1 and CDR2 are GTSNPN and SVGIG (reference sequence). CDR3 loop: CAWSVGGVEQFF. CDR3 DNA sequence: TGTGCCTGGAGTGTGGGAGGGGTTGAGCAGTTCTTC.

This clone was seen just once. The chain combines TRBV7-3 with TRBJ2-7; 9 nucleotides agree with TRBD2. Per germline, CDR1 SGHTA and CDR2 FQGTGA. V gave up 4 bases and J gave up 3 bases; unmatched junction bases: 7. This CDR3 contains 15 residues. The CDR3 loop reads CASSSTASGIYEQYF. For the CDR3, the DNA is TGTGCCAGCAGCTCTACAGCTAGCGGGATCTACGAGCAGTACTTC.

The chain employs TRBV29-1 and TRBJ2-1; 8 positions match TRBD1. This CDR3 spans 14 amino acids. Per germline, CDR1 SQVTM and CDR2 ANQGSEA. Trimming at V came to 7 bases and at J to 3 bases, leaving 8 bases not matched to a gene. Here the CDR3 reads CSALDRDGYNEQFF. The DNA of the CDR3 is TGCAGCGCCCTGGACAGGGACGGCTACAATGAGCAGTTCTTC.

The rearrangement uses TRBV19 and TRBJ2-1, with 9 bases aligning to TRBD2. From germline, CDR1 is LNHDA and CDR2 SQIVND (reference sequence). This CDR3 comprises 15 residues. The V and J ends lost 6 bases and 0 bases, in that order; junction bases with no gene match: 3. The CDR3 loop is CASRPLAGSYNEQFF. CDR3 coding DNA: TGTGCCAGTAGGCCACTAGCGGGCTCCTACAATGAGCAGTTCTTC.

For this clone: The identical CDR3 is also encoded by other nucleotide sequences in the sample. This chain uses TRBV6-5 with TRBJ1-1; D not certain. Germline V gene data show CDR1 as MNHEY and CDR2 as SVGAGI. The CDR3 is 11 residues long. The V end lost 5 bases, the J end lost 5 bases, and 6 bases lay between the germline ends. CDR3 residues: CASSLRTEAFF. CDR3 DNA: TGTGCCAGCAGTCTTCGGACTGAAGCTTTCTTT.

For the CDR3, the DNA is TGTGCCAGCAGCCTCTGGGGGGAGGGCATCTACGAGCAGTACTTC. Encoded protein: CASSLWGEGIYEQYF. This chain connects TRBV5-6 to TRBJ2-7, with 7 bases that match TRBD2. CDR1 is SGHDT, CDR2 YYEEEE, per germline. With 4 bases clipped from V and 3 bases from J, the junction kept 10 bases outside the gene matches. This CDR3 spans 15 amino acids.

As to this clone: The sample holds other DNA sequences that translate to the same CDR3. This sequence joins TRBV11-2 and TRBJ2-2; D unclear. This CDR3 is built from 14 residues. CDR1 is SGHAT, CDR2 FQNNGV, per germline. The V end was cut by 0 bases, the J end by 3 bases, with 5 bases between. The CDR3 sequence is CASSLDSYTGELFF. The CDR3 DNA follows: TGTGCCAGCAGCTTAGACAGTTACACCGGGGAGCTGTTTTTT.

Turning to this clone: Other nucleotide sequences in the sample specify the same CDR3. The V and J genes are TRBV7-9 and TRBJ1-5, with TRBD1 matching over 7 bases. With V trimmed by 1 base and J by 6 bases, 3 bases remained unmatched. Germline values: CDR1 SEHNR, CDR2 FQNEAQ (reference sequence). The CDR3 loop spans 14 amino acids. For the CDR3, the DNA is TGTGCCAGCAGCTTAGGACAGGGAATTCAGCCCCAGCATTTT. Amino acid sequence: CASSLGQGIQPQHF.

This chain connects TRBV7-9 to TRBJ2-5, with a tentative D call TRBD2 (5 bases). This CDR3 spans 12 amino acids. Germline assignment: CDR1 SEHNR and CDR2 FQNEAQ (reference sequence). V lost 11 bases to trimming and J lost 5 bases, with 15 bases between them. The CDR3 region has the DNA TGTGCCGCACGGAGGCCGGAGGAGACCCAGTACTTC. It yields the protein CAARRPEETQYF.

The rearrangement joins TRBV2 to TRBJ1-2; D unclear. Germline values: CDR1 SNHLY, CDR2 FYNNEI. The CDR3 is 15 residues long. The V gene lost 7 bases and the J gene lost 3 bases, with 18 bases spanning the gap. The chain's CDR3 is CASTPDGALYYGYTF. The CDR3 nucleotides read TGTGCCAGCACTCCGGATGGCGCTTTGTACTATGGCTACACCTTC.

The CDR3 sequence is CASSLLQGSGYTF. In DNA form, the CDR3 reads TGTGCCAGCAGCTTGTTACAGGGTTCCGGCTACACCTTC. The gene calls are TRBV5-6 and TRBJ1-2; D is perhaps TRBD1 (6 bases). Germline loops: CDR1 SGHDT, CDR2 YYEEEE. CDR3 length: 13 residues. V was trimmed by 1 base and J by 8 bases, leaving 12 bases between them.

V and J are TRBV11-3 and TRBJ2-2; D call uncertain. Germline V CDR1 and CDR2: SGHNT, YENEEA. With 1 base removed from V and 7 bases from J, the gap between germline ends came to 4 bases. This CDR3 region has 12 residues. CDR3 loop: CASSLGFGELFF. DNA of the CDR3: TGTGCCAGCAGCTTAGGATTCGGGGAGCTGTTTTTT.

About this clone: The sample holds other DNA sequences that translate to the same CDR3. The V gene is TRBV27, the J gene TRBJ2-5; D gene uncertain. V was clipped by 5 bases and J by 5 bases, with 9 bases between them. This CDR3 is 12 amino acids long. The germline gives CDR1 MNHEY, CDR2 SMNVEV (reference sequence). CDR3 amino acids: CASSPGGETQYF. The CDR3 DNA is TGTGCCAGCAGTCCTGGTGGGGAGACCCAGTACTTC.